This T cell receptor beta chain was captured in a study of blood T cell repertoires in COVID-19. Overall study: Acute and convalescent COVID-19 specimens originated in the United States, Italy and Spain. PBMCs, B-cell-depleted T cells, or T cells provided the cDNA or gDNA that made up the material.

Patients from Seattle were sampled longitudinally, starting during active infection. CDR1 is SGHNT and CDR2 is YENEEA in the germline V gene. V was pared by 4 bases and J by 5 bases, with 12 bases between. The CDR3 has 14 amino acids. In the source study's methods: Amplified reference gene primers provided the basis for estimating nucleated cell counts. Profiled with immunoSEQ multiplex PCR; TCRdb holds only in-frame clones, not every one. The DNA gave D and trimming, while V, J and clone size come from that table. The data contain under 450,000 clones, 75% to 90% of them singletons. This rearrangement joins TRBV11-3 to TRBJ2-1, with TRBD2 as a possible D gene (6 bases). Sequencing was performed on peripheral blood. This sequence was found in a woman in her fifties or sixties with COVID-19, enrolled during active disease. CDR3 nucleotide sequence: TGTGCCAGCAGCTCGTCGGGACTGCACAATGAGCAGTTCTTC. Its protein is CASSSSGLHNEQFF.